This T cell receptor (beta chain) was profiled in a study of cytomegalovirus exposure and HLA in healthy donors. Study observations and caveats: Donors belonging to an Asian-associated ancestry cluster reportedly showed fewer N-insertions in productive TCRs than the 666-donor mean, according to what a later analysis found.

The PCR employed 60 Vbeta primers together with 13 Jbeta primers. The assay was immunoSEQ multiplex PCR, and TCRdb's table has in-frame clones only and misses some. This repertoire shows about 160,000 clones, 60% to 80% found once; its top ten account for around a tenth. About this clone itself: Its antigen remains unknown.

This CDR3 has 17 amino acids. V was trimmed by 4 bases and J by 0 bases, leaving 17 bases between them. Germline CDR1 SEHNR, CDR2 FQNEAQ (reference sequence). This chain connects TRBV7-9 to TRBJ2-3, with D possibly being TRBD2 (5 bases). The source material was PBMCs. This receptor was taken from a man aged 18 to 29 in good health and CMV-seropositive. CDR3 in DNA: TGTGCCAGCAGCTCTCCGGAGAGGGCCGTTAGCACAGATACGCAGTATTTT. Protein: CASSSPERAVSTDTQYF.